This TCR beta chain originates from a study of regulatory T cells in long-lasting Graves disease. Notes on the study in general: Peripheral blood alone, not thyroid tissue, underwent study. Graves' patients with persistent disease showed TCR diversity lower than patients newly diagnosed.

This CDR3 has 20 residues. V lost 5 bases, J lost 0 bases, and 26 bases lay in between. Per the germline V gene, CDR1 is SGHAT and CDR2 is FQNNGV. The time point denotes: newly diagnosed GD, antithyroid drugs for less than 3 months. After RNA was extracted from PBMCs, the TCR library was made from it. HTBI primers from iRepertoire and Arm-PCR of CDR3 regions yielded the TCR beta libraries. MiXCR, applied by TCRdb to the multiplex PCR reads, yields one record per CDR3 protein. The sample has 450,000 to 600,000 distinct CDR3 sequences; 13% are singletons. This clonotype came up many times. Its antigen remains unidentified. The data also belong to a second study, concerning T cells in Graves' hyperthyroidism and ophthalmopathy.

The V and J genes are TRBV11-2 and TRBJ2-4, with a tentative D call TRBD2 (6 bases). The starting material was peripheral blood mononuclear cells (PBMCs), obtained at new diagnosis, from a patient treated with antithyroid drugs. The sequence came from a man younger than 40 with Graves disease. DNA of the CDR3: TGTGCCAGCAGCCCCGGAACCCTAGCCGGGGGTCCACTAGCCAAAAACATTCAGTACTTC. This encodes CASSPGTLAGGPLAKNIQYF.